Listed here are 18 T cell receptor beta chains from one sample, sequenced in a study of technical replicates of blood from several donors. TCRdb's table, derived via immunoSEQ multiplex PCR, lists solely in-frame clones and lacks some. The repertoire holds about 82,000 clones, with around 94% as singletons. The sample taken for sequencing was T cells isolated from PBMCs. The origin of the receptors is a human donor in good health.

The chain uses TRBV27 and TRBJ1-5; no clear D. The CDR3 is 16 residues long. Germline V gene data show CDR1 as MNHEY and CDR2 as SMNVEV (reference sequence). Deletions cut 0 bases from V and 5 bases from J, with 14 bases between. CDR3 region: CASSLSVGELHQPQHF. As DNA, the CDR3 is TGTGCCAGCAGTTTATCGGTTGGGGAGTTGCATCAGCCCCAGCATTTT.

This clone was seen a single time. The chain employs TRBV6-6 and TRBJ1-4, with D possibly being TRBD1 (5 bases). The CDR3 consists of 13 residues. Deletions cut 8 bases from V and 0 bases from J, with 7 bases between. The germline V gene encodes CDR1 MNHNY and CDR2 SVGAGI (reference sequence). Written as DNA, the CDR3 is TGTGCCAGCGGGGCACCAACTAATGAAAAACTGTTTTTT. It translates to CASGAPTNEKLFF.

The chain has TRBV27 and TRBJ2-7; TRBD1 aligns across 10 bases. The junction had 13 bases not matched to a gene; V was cut back by 4 bases and J by 4 bases. There are 17 residues in the CDR3. Germline-derived CDR1 and CDR2 are MNHEY and SMNVEV (reference sequence). The CDR3 is CASSSIRRTGGTYEQYF. Written as DNA, the CDR3 is TGTGCCAGCAGTTCTATACGCCGGACAGGGGGGACTTACGAGCAGTACTTC.

The CDR3 sequence: CASSESETQYF. DNA of the CDR3: TGTGCCAGCAGTGAATCGGAGACCCAGTACTTC. This chain connects TRBV2 to TRBJ2-5; D uncertain. The CDR3 loop spans 11 amino acids. Trimming took off 2 bases at V and 5 bases at J, with 3 bases between the two ends. Germline V CDR1 and CDR2: SNHLY, FYNNEI.

The V call is TRBV7-2, the J call TRBJ2-3; 9 nucleotides align to TRBD2. CDR1 and CDR2 from the germline V gene are SGHTA and FQGNSA. The CDR3 extends over 15 amino acids. With 5 bases clipped from V and 1 base from J, the junction kept 4 bases outside the gene matches. The chain's CDR3 is CASSRAGGGTDTQYF. In DNA, the CDR3 is TGTGCCAGCAGCCGGGCGGGAGGGGGCACAGATACGCAGTATTTT. The variable domain in full, completed from reference TRBV7-2 and TRBJ2-3, reads GAGVSQSPSNKVTEKGKDVELRCDPISGHTALYWYRQSLGQGLEFLIYFQGNSAPDKSGLPSDRFSAERTGGSVSTLTIQRTQQEDSAVYLCASSRAGGGTDTQYFGPGTRLTVL.

The chain recombines TRBV30 with TRBJ1-2; no firm D call. CDR3 size: 14 residues. Trimming left V 7 bases short and J 5 bases short, with 20 bases between. Germline V gene lookup returns CDR1 GTSNPN and CDR2 SVGIG (reference sequence). The CDR3 DNA sequence: TGTGCCTCACTCTCGGGAGATATCCTTTATGGCTACACCTTC. Its protein product is CASLSGDILYGYTF.

The table lists this clone with a count of one. J is TRBJ1-1 and V is TRBV4-1, with a possible D match to TRBD1 (6 bases). V lost 5 bases to trimming and J lost 4 bases, with 11 bases between them. Germline CDR1 is MGHRA and CDR2 is YSYEKL. CDR3 length: 13 residues. Here the CDR3 reads CASSLRGTTEAFF. The CDR3 DNA follows: TGCGCCAGCAGCTTAAGGGGGACCACTGAAGCTTTCTTT.

This sequence joins TRBV6-5 and TRBJ2-7; TRBD1 might be the D (6 bases). The V end was cut by 5 bases, the J end by 3 bases, with 11 bases between. The germline CDR1 and CDR2 sequences are MNHEY and SVGAGI. CDR3 length equals 13 residues. The CDR3 loop reads CASSRTANYEQYF. The CDR3 DNA sequence: TGTGCCAGCAGTCGGACAGCCAACTACGAGCAGTACTTC.

V gene TRBV7-2 combines with J gene TRBJ2-2, with no clear D. Germline V gives CDR1 SGHTA, CDR2 FQGNSA. Trimming left V 1 base short and J 2 bases short, with 17 bases between. The CDR3 covers 18 residues. The CDR3 spells CASSLEQLIQRNTGELFF. The CDR3 DNA reads TGTGCCAGCAGCTTAGAACAGCTAATACAGAGAAACACCGGGGAGCTGTTTTTT.

The V call is TRBV2, the J call TRBJ2-1; 8 bases line up with TRBD2. The trim removed 2 bases at V and 5 bases at J, leaving 11 bases unmatched. The CDR3 covers 17 residues. Looked up from germline, CDR1 is SNHLY and CDR2 is FYNNEI. The CDR3 DNA follows: TGTGCCAGCAGTGAATGGCTAGCGGGCCATTTCAACAATGAGCAGTTCTTC. It codes for CASSEWLAGHFNNEQFF.

This rearrangement joins TRBV6-5 to TRBJ2-3, with TRBD2 as a possible D gene (6 bases). The CDR3 is 15 amino acids. The germline V and J ends were trimmed by 6 bases and 7 bases, with 20 bases remaining between them. Germline CDR1 is MNHEY and CDR2 is SVGAGI. The CDR3 reads CASRPAWTTDNTQYF. CDR3 coding DNA: TGTGCCAGCAGGCCCGCGTGGACTACTGATAATACGCAGTATTTT.

The chain joins TRBV7-2 to TRBJ1-2; perhaps TRBD1 as D (5 bases). This CDR3 is built from 16 residues. Trimming removed 4 bases from V and 5 bases from J, with 20 bases in between. Germline lookup yields CDR1 SGHTA and CDR2 FQGNSA. CDR3 loop: CASSSPKEGLRYGYTF. Here the CDR3 DNA reads TGTGCCAGCAGCTCCCCCAAGGAGGGACTGAGGTATGGCTACACCTTC. Based on the CDR3 plus reference TRBV7-2 and TRBJ1-2, the full variable domain is GAGVSQSPSNKVTEKGKDVELRCDPISGHTALYWYRQSLGQGLEFLIYFQGNSAPDKSGLPSDRFSAERTGGSVSTLTIQRTQQEDSAVYLCASSSPKEGLRYGYTFGSGTRLTVV.

This rearrangement joins TRBV19 to TRBJ2-7; D is possibly TRBD2 (6 bases). The CDR3 covers 14 residues. Germline V gene sequence: CDR1 LNHDA, CDR2 SQIVND (reference sequence). V lost 4 bases and J 6 bases, leaving 16 bases between the germline ends. CDR3 bases: TGTGCCAGTAGTAGCGTACCGGGAGCGTCCGAGCAGTACTTC. Its protein product is CASSSVPGASEQYF.

This sequence joins TRBV7-8 and TRBJ2-5; 7 positions agree with TRBD2. Germline V lookup: CDR1 SGHVS, CDR2 FQNEAQ. Unmatched junction bases numbered 3, after V lost 4 bases and J lost 4 bases. The CDR3 has 13 amino acids. The CDR3 protein is CASSSGTTETQYF. The CDR3 coding sequence is TGTGCCAGCAGCTCAGGGACTACAGAGACCCAGTACTTC.

This clone was seen a handful of times. The chain recombines TRBV15 with TRBJ1-3, with D perhaps matching TRBD1 (5 bases). The CDR3 runs 13 residues. The V end lost 7 bases, the J end lost 7 bases, and 14 bases lay between the germline ends. Germline-derived CDR1 and CDR2 are LNHNV and YYDKDF (reference sequence). CDR3 sequence: CATTGGVSNTIYF. CDR3 sequence (DNA): TGTGCCACCACCGGGGGGGTATCGAACACCATATATTTT. The variable domain in full, completed from reference TRBV15 and TRBJ1-3, reads DAMVIQNPRYQVTQFGKPVTLSCSQTLNHNVMYWYQQKSSQAPKLLFHYYDKDFNNEADTPDNFQSRRPNTSFCFLDIRSPGLGDTAMYLCATTGGVSNTIYFGEGSWLTVV.

The rearrangement uses TRBV5-1 and TRBJ1-4; TRBD1 aligns across 11 bases. V was clipped by 3 bases and J by 8 bases; unmatched bases: 6. Looked up from germline, CDR1 is SGHRS and CDR2 is YFSETQ. There are 15 residues in the CDR3. CDR3 coding DNA: TGCGCCAGCAGCTCCGGGACAGGGGGAACAGAAAAACTGTTTTTT. Translation gives CASSSGTGGTEKLFF.

The rearrangement joins TRBV7-3 to TRBJ2-7, with D hard to call. Germline V gene data show CDR1 as SGHTA and CDR2 as FQGTGA. CDR3 length equals 14 residues. Trimming took 6 bases from V and 2 from J, leaving 14 bases between them. The CDR3 DNA reads TGTGCCAGCAGTGCGGTTGCCGGTGCCTACGAGCAGTACTTC. It translates to CASSAVAGAYEQYF.

The chain recombines TRBV7-9 with TRBJ2-7, with a weak D call TRBD1 (6 bases). The germline CDR1 and CDR2 sequences are SEHNR and FQNEAQ (reference sequence). The CDR3 runs 15 residues. V lost 4 bases to trimming and J lost 0 bases, with 13 bases between them. The CDR3 reads CASSSQGTISYEQYF. The CDR3 DNA reads as TGTGCCAGCAGCTCACAGGGTACTATCTCCTACGAGCAGTACTTC.